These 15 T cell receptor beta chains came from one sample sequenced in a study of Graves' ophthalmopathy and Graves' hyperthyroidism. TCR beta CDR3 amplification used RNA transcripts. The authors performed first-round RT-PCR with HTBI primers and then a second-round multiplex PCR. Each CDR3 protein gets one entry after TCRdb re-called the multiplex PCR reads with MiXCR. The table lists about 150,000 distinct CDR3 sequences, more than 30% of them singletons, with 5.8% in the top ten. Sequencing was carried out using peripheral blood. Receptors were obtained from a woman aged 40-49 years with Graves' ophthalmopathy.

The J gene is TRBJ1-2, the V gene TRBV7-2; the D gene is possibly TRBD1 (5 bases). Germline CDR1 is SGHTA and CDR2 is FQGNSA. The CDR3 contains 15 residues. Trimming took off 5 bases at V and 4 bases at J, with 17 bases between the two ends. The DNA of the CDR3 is TGTGCCAGCAGCCCAGCCTCGGGGGTACGCTATGGCTACACCTTC. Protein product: CASSPASGVRYGYTF.

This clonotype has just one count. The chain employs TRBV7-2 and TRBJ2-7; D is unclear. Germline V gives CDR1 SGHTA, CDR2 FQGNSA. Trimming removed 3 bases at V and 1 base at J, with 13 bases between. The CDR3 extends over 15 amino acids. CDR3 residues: CASSFFGSSSYEQYF. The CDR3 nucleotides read TGTGCCAGCAGCTTCTTTGGGTCTTCTTCCTACGAGCAGTACTTC.

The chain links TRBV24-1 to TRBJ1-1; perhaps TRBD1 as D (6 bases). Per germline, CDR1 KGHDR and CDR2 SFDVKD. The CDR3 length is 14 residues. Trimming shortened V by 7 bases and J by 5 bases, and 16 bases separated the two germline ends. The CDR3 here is CATSSTGRGTEAFF. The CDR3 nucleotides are TGTGCCACCAGCAGCACAGGGAGAGGGACTGAAGCTTTCTTT.

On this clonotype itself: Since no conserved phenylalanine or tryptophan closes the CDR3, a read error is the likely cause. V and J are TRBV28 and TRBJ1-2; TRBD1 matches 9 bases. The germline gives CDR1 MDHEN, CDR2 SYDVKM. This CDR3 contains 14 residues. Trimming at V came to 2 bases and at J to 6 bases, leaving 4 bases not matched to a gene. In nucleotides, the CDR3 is TGTGCCAGCAGTTTAGGCGGACAGGGGAATGGCTACACCCTC. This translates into CASSLGGQGNGYTL.

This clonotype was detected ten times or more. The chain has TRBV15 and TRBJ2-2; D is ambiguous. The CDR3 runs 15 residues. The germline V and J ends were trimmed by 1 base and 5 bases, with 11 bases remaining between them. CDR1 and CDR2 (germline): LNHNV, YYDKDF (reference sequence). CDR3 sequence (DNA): TGTGCCACCAGCAGAGGGTCAGTTCGAACCGGGGAGCTGTTTTTT. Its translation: CATSRGSVRTGELFF.

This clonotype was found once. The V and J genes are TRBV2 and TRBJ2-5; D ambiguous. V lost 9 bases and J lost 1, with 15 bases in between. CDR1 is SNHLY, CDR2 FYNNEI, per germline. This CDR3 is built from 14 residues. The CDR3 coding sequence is TGTGCCAGTCTCTCAACCGGGCTCCAAGAGACCCAGTACTTC. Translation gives CASLSTGLQETQYF.

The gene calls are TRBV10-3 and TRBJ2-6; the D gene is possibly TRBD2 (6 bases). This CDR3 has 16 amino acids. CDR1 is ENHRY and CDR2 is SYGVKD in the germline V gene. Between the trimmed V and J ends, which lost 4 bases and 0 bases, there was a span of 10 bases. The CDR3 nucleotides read TGTGCCATCAGTGTGGGAGGTTTCTCTGGGGCCAACGTCCTGACTTTC. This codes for CAISVGGFSGANVLTF.

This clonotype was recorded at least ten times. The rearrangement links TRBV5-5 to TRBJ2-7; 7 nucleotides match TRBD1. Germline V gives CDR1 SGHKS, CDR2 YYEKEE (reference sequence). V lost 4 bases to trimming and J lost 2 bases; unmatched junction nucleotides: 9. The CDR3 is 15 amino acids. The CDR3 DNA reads TGTGCCAGCAGCGATCCGGGACAGCCCCCCTACGAGCAGTACTTC. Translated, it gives CASSDPGQPPYEQYF. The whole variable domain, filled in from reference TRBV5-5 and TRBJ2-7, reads DAGVTQSPTHLIKTRGQQVTLRCSPISGHKSVSWYQQVLGQGPQFIFQYYEKEERGRGNFPDRFSARQFPNYSSELNVNALLLGDSALYLCASSDPGQPPYEQYFGPGTRLTVT.

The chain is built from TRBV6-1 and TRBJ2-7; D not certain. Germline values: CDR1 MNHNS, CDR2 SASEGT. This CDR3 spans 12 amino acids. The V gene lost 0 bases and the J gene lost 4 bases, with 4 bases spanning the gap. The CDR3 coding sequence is TGTGCCAGCAGTGAAGCGGGTTACGAGCAGTACTTC. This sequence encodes CASSEAGYEQYF.

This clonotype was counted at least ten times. CDR3 nucleotides: TGTGCCAGCAGTTACCAGCTGAACACTGAAGCTTTCTTT. Residues: CASSYQLNTEAFF. This chain connects TRBV6-5 to TRBJ1-1; no clear D gene. The CDR3 length is 13 residues. V lost 2 bases and J lost 0, with 4 bases in between. Germline CDR1 reads MNHEY; CDR2 reads SVGAGI.

CDR3 amino acids: CASSLSVGTGNTIYF. The DNA of the CDR3 is TGTGCCAGCAGTTTAAGTGTGGGGACTGGAAACACCATATATTTT. The gene calls are TRBV27 and TRBJ1-3; unclear D gene. Germline lookup yields CDR1 MNHEY and CDR2 SMNVEV (reference sequence). The CDR3 length is 15 residues. Trimming took off 2 bases at V and 2 bases at J, with 10 bases between the two ends.

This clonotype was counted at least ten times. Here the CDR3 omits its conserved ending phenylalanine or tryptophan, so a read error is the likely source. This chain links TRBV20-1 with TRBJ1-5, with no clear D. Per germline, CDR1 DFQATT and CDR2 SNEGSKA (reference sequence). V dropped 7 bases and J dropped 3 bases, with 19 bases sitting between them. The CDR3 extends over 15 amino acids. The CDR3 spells CSVPERPGDNQPQHS. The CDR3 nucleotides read TGCAGTGTCCCGGAGAGGCCTGGGGACAATCAGCCCCAGCATTCT.

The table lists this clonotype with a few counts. DNA for the CDR3: TGTGCCAGCTCACCAACGACAGGGGGGGCCTACGAGCAGTACTTC. It encodes CASSPTTGGAYEQYF. The V gene is TRBV12-3 or TRBV12-4, the J gene TRBJ2-7; TRBD1 matches at 9 bases. The CDR3 length is 15 residues. J lost 2 bases, V lost 8 bases, and 10 bases had no gene match.

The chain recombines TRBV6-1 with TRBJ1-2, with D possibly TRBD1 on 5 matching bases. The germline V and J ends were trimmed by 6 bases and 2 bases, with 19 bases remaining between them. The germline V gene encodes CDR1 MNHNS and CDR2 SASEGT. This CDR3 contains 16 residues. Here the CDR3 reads CASSELGAGTNYGYTF. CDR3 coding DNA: TGTGCCAGCAGCGAACTTGGGGCAGGGACGAACTATGGCTACACCTTC.

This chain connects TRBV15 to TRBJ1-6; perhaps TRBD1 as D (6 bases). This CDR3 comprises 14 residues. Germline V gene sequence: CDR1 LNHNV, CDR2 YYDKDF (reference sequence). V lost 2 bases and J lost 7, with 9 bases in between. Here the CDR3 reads CATSRRDRNSPLHF. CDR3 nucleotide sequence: TGTGCCACCAGCAGAAGAGACAGGAATTCACCCCTCCACTTT.